This T cell receptor beta chain was retrieved from a study of T cells after yellow fever vaccination. Study details: Fractions low in cell number were prepared with SMART-Seq v4 Ultra Low Input.

Via MiXCR, TCRdb re-called the 5' RACE reads, giving one row per CDR3 protein. The data show around 150,000 distinct CDR3 sequences, under 7.5% seen once. Trimming cost V 1 base and J 5 bases, with 16 bases left between them. From germline, CDR1 is SGDLS and CDR2 YYNGEE. The CDR3 runs 15 residues. Only a few counts were recorded for this clonotype. Antigen specificity is unknown. Broader study findings: Reappearance after the booster was seen for most primary-vaccination clones, at approximately 97% CD4 and roughly 90% CD8.

The input for sequencing was CD4+ T cells sorted from PBMCs, taken 5 to 6 days after the first yellow fever vaccination. This receptor was obtained from a man aged 18-30 years who received the YFV17D yellow fever vaccine. The rearrangement joins TRBV9 to TRBJ2-7; D might be TRBD1 (6 bases). CDR3 in DNA: TGTGCCAGCAGCGTACCGGCAACAGGGAGCCACGAGCAGTACTTC. Amino acid sequence: CASSVPATGSHEQYF.